This T cell receptor (beta chain) stems from a study of regulatory T cells in long-lasting Graves disease (dated by TCRdb to about 2021). With regard to the full study: Antithyroid drugs had been taken for less than 3 months by newly diagnosed Graves' disease patients. Peripheral blood TCR sequencing and RNA sequencing compared persistent Graves' disease patients with newly diagnosed Graves' disease patients. The study was conducted in China and was registered as a clinical trial. A total of about 33 samples underwent TCR sequencing, from roughly 13 patients with persistent Graves' disease and some 20 patients with newly diagnosed Graves' disease. Findings and caveats that apply to the study as a whole: Sequencing and analysis were restricted to the TCR beta chain. Persistent Graves' disease patients showed lower TCR Shannon entropy and fewer highly expanded clones than newly diagnosed patients, suggesting clonal expansion. The authors noted that the small sample size was a limitation that may lower accuracy. TRBV28, TRBJ1-2 and TRBJ2-5 were preferentially used in persistent disease, while TRBV20-1 and TRBJ2-1 were favored in newly diagnosed disease. A larger number of public clonotypes was shared among persistent patients (around 2,700) than among newly diagnosed patients (roughly 980). Because the primary lesion, thyroid tissue, could not be accessed, the study looked at peripheral blood alone.

Its CDR3 holds 15 amino acids, cysteine through phenylalanine. The retained sequence is limited to the CDR3, 45 bases, with the frame set at the first base. V lost 7 bases and J lost 3 bases; the stretch between them is 19 bases long. CDR1 MNHNS and CDR2 SASEGT are derived from the germline V gene. This sample's time point label indicates: newly diagnosed GD, antithyroid drugs for less than 3 months. For both TCR sequencing and RNA sequencing, RNA was extracted from PBMCs in TRIzol. Graves' disease was diagnosed according to American Thyroid Association guidelines. The patients came from an endocrinology department in Xi'an, China. Each patient gave 7.5 to 10 milliliters of peripheral blood, collected in an EDTA anticoagulant tube. Ficoll Paque Plus density gradient separation was used to isolate PBMCs, and no additional T cell sorting was done. An Agilent 2100 Bioanalyzer and agarose gel were used to assess RNA quality, and a NanoDrop 2000 was used to measure RNA concentration.

The library was obtained by multiplex PCR. The data were produced on an Illumina HiSeq 4000. iRepertoire HTBI primers and Arm-PCR amplification of CDR3 regions were used to construct TCR beta libraries. Gel purification was performed on PCR products prior to sequencing. As for the original processing: Gene usage analysis of CDR3 amino acid clonotypes relied on the 55 to 80 TRBV and more than twelve TRBJ segments identified across samples. COPE and FqMerger were used to merge the filtered high-quality paired reads into contigs. Contigs were aligned with BLAST to IMGT TRBV, TRBD and TRBJ reference genes, and CDR3 was defined per IMGT. Highly expanded clones were defined as clonotypes with a frequency above 0.1%. Repertoire diversity was measured by Shannon entropy, and V-J evenness by the Gini coefficient. A clonotype found in more than one individual was treated as public. Using fastp trimming at Q25 and MiXCR clonotype assembly, TCRdb reanalyzed the public sequencing data and kept in-frame beta chains. Rows matching on CDR3 protein sequence are summarized as one entry with the most common DNA and genes. These V and J calls rely on TCRdb rather than the paper's analysis. Counted in this sample were 350,000 to 500,000 distinct CDR3 sequences; about 15% of them appeared once. The ten largest clones capture 20% to 25% of the sample.

This clonotype was counted only a few times. The clone's antigen remains unknown. Per-base quality was not reported, and no clone a single base away is much larger than it. These records were also assigned to another study, of T cells in Graves' hyperthyroidism and ophthalmopathy. The second paper further reports: A patient counted as having stable Graves' hyperthyroidism if no progression to ophthalmopathy occurred over 18 months of follow-up. Hyperthyroidism patients were newly diagnosed, with disease duration under 2 months, and aged 18 to 65 years. Patients with uncontrolled infections, other autoimmune diseases, pregnancy or lactation were excluded. Diagnoses were established on the basis of clinical symptoms, serum thyroxine and TRAb, thyroid ultrasound, and orbital computed tomography. The first round of RT-PCR for the TCR CDR3 was performed with the HTBI primer set and the Qiagen OneStep RT-PCR kit. Most expanded thyroid clonotypes (frequency above 0.001) were also detected in blood, a finding suggesting that blood repertoires may reflect thyroid immune responses. A 13 V-J signature model separated ophthalmopathy from stable hyperthyroidism, with roughly 88% sensitivity and 81.08% specificity in cross-validation and 80%/75% in testing. In validation, the model predicted progression to ophthalmopathy a median of about 6.8 months before onset, with about 64% sensitivity and 72.22% specificity. TCR V-J signatures able to tell the groups apart were searched for in a discovery cohort of some 97 patients, of whom 40 to 45 had Graves' ophthalmopathy and 57 had stable Graves' hyperthyroidism. Prospective prediction of ophthalmopathy was tested in an independent validation cohort of some 19 hyperthyroidism patients and approximately 17 patients who later progressed to ophthalmopathy. The 100 discovery patients were divided at random into training and test sets in a 7:3 ratio. In addition, the study compared T-cell repertoires in thyroid tissue and in blood from 6 or 7 Graves' hyperthyroidism patients. After blood sampling, hyperthyroidism patients were treated with methimazole at a starting dose of 30 mg daily, and ophthalmopathy patients were treated with high-dose intravenous methylprednisolone. Libraries were constructed in a second round of multiplex PCR, after which size selection and purification were performed. Sequencing of the libraries was done on an Illumina HiSeq2000 using paired-end 100 bp reads. Raw data were processed with SOAPnuke, discarding reads with adapters, uncalled bases, mean Phred below 15, or no exact constant-primer or identifier match. COPE v1.2.5 was used to merge the high-quality paired reads, and each unique nucleotide sequence was defined as a clonotype. Clonotypes were aligned to IMGT TRBV, TRBD and TRBJ reference segments using MiTCR v1.1. The analysis included only V-J combinations with a frequency above 0.0001, which together covered 99% to 99.2% of the repertoires. A TCS score was defined as the ratio of F50 (clonal expansion) to E x V (chaos), with BLOSUM62-based TCRdist applied between CDR3 peptides within each V-J. Welch's t-statistics and random forest reduced fewer than 550 V-J features to 10 to 15, which were used in a naive Bayes classifier (R e1071). No statistical method was used to set the sample size in advance, and investigators knew the group allocation. The paper describes TCR Vbeta CDR3 sequencing of fewer than 150 peripheral blood samples, made up of approximately 40 ophthalmopathy patients, around 78 hyperthyroidism patients and roughly 17 progressor patients.

This chain is built from TRBV6-1 and TRBJ2-7, with a tentative D gene TRBD2 over 5 matching bases. Material: peripheral blood mononuclear cells (PBMCs), obtained at new diagnosis, from a patient treated with antithyroid drugs. The origin of this receptor is a woman aged 18-29 years with Graves disease. Donor details come from another sample of the same person, matched by shared clones. The sequence in DNA is TGTGCCAGCAAACCGAATACGGGGAATTTCTACGAGCAGTACTTC. The resulting protein is CASKPNTGNFYEQYF.